Below, one T cell receptor (beta chain) is given with its context. What antigen it recognizes has not been identified. It has no much larger one-base neighbor in the sample; base qualities were not kept. Sample time point, as interpreted from the label and publication: peripheral blood 6 weeks after treatment start. A cohort of 30 or so patients with locally advanced or metastatic urothelial carcinoma, treated at Memorial Sloan Kettering on a trial protocol, was included. Peripheral blood mononuclear cells were collected pretreatment and during treatment, with between 1 and 8 total time points obtained per patient. The Qiagen DNeasy Blood extraction kit was used to purify genomic DNA from total PBMCs and tumor samples. PBMCs were collected pretreatment and during treatment, and were isolated and stored as previously described. To estimate absolute template abundance from read counts, synthetic TCR analog templates were spiked into each PCR. TCRbeta CDR3 regions were amplified from genomic DNA with bias-controlled V and J gene primers using the immunoSEQ assay. Sequencing of rearranged TCRbeta segments was performed at approximately 20X coverage. Processing in the source paper ran as follows. Sequencing errors were corrected by clustering, and CDR3s were annotated against IMGT so that V, D and J genes could be assigned. Downstream analyses used only productive TCRbeta rearrangements, leaving out any out-of-frame or stop-codon sequences. Clonality was computed as one minus Shannon entropy normalized by the log of the number of unique productive sequences. Fisher's exact test with Benjamini-Hochberg correction, using a cutoff of adjusted p below 0.01, was how clones that differed between time points or between blood and tumor were identified. TCRdb took this table from immuneACCESS and kept in-frame rearrangements with V and J called. Such tables lack part of the clones; where checked against another copy, unresolved V genes explain under half of the gap, and the rest is unexplained. That table furnishes V, J and clone size, whereas the DNA furnished D and trimming. Here the sample has approximately 120,000 clones; roughly 82% occur a single time. Roughly 2.3% of the sample belongs to the ten largest clones.

The data belong to a study of PD-L1 blockade in urothelial cancer (dated by TCRdb to about 2017). Background on the whole study: Every patient began therapy around 2014 and was given atezolizumab 1,200 mg intravenously every 3 weeks. Durable clinical benefit meant progression-free survival longer than 6 months, and TCR features were also tested against progression-free and overall survival. Blood samples were analyzed at 3 weeks after treatment start (second dose) and at 6 weeks after treatment start. Nine patients achieved durable clinical benefit and some 20 did not. Under 30 patients had pretreatment blood TCR-seq, around 24 had at least one posttreatment blood collection, and around 24 had tumor TCR-seq. A median of about 150,000 T cells and 65,000 to 90,000 unique TCRs was obtained from blood samples, and a median clonality of about 0.08 was observed. TCR sequencing covered pretreatment tumor samples and matched, serially collected peripheral blood taken before and after atezolizumab treatment. An ECOG performance status of 0 or 1 was recorded for the patients, and 0 to 3 prior chemotherapy regimens had been received by the patients. An exploratory multi-omic analysis was conducted of the somatic, immune and clinical correlates of response to PD-L1 blockade with atezolizumab in urothelial cancer. In the same patients, whole exome sequencing and RNA sequencing of pretreatment tumors were performed in addition to TCR sequencing. About 90% of the roughly 29 patients were identified as males with urothelial cancer of bladder origin, and a prior smoking history was reported by 18 of 29 patients. Points the paper makes about the study in general: Small sample size (n ≈ 30) and many exploratory analyses mean the results are intended to be hypothesis-generating. Greater expansion of tumor-associated TCR clones in peripheral blood 3 weeks after the start of treatment was observed in patients with durable benefit (n ≈ 22, p = 0.022). A pretreatment peripheral blood TCR clonality below the median was linked to improved progression-free and overall survival.

Trimming takes 1 base off V and 3 bases off J; junction bases not matched to a gene: 14. The germline V gene (reference sequence) yields LNHDA for CDR1 and SQIVND for CDR2. The cysteine opens and the phenylalanine closes a CDR3 of 19 amino acids. The CDR3 DNA has 57 bases and is translated from base 1. The TCR originated in a man aged 50-59 years with urothelial cancer. Recombination linked TRBV19 to TRBJ1-5; TRBD1 matches 8 bases in the middle. The sequences come from PBMCs, collected around atezolizumab (anti-PD-L1) treatment. The CDR3 reads CASSIGGPGQGFFNQPQHF. The nucleotide sequence is TGTGCCAGTAGTATAGGTGGCCCCGGACAGGGCTTTTTCAATCAGCCCCAGCATTTT.